Each of the 6 T cell receptor beta chains below was sequenced from the same sample in a study of T cells after yellow fever vaccination. TCRdb ran MiXCR on the 5' RACE reads and lists one entry per CDR3 protein. Of roughly 240,000 distinct CDR3 sequences in the sample, less than 7.5% were seen once. Sequences were derived from CD4+ T cells sorted from PBMCs, sampled on the day of the yellow fever booster vaccination. Receptors originate from a man aged 25 to 40 who received the YFV17D yellow fever vaccine.

This clonotype has a count of ten or more. Here the CDR3 DNA reads TGCGCCAGCGGAGGATTAGGATCCCGGATGGATACGCAGTATTTT. Amino acids: CASGGLGSRMDTQYF. The chain couples TRBV5-1 to TRBJ2-3, with D maybe TRBD2 (5 bases). Per germline, CDR1 SGHRS and CDR2 YFSETQ. With 7 bases removed from V and 6 bases from J, the gap between germline ends came to 21 bases. The CDR3 runs 15 residues.

The table lists this clonotype with a few counts. The rearrangement joins TRBV6-1 to TRBJ2-7; D not resolved. Germline V gene data show CDR1 as MNHNS and CDR2 as SASEGT. This CDR3 has 16 residues. Trimming cost V 4 bases and J 2 bases, with 18 bases left between them. CDR3 in amino acids: CASSVVFGRRPYEQYF. The CDR3 DNA follows: TGTGCCAGCAGTGTAGTCTTCGGGCGGAGACCCTACGAGCAGTACTTC.

This clonotype was counted at least ten times. The J gene is TRBJ2-7, the V gene TRBV3-1, with 10 positions matching TRBD1. Per the germline V gene, CDR1 is LGHDT and CDR2 is YNNKEL (reference sequence). V gave up 3 bases and J gave up 7 bases; unmatched junction bases: 9. The CDR3 is 15 residues long. CDR3 sequence: CASSQGTGVRGEQYF. DNA of the CDR3: TGTGCCAGCAGCCAGGGGACAGGGGTACGTGGAGAGCAGTACTTC.

The V gene is TRBV18, the J gene TRBJ2-1, with D hard to call. CDR3 length equals 15 residues. Trimming left V 3 bases short and J 7 bases short, with 16 bases between. The germline gives CDR1 KGHSH, CDR2 LQKENI. The CDR3 is CASSPLESGWNEQFF. The CDR3 nucleotides read TGTGCCAGCTCACCGCTGGAATCGGGTTGGAATGAGCAGTTCTTC.

Ten or more counts support this clonotype. V gene TRBV3-1 combines with J gene TRBJ2-1, with 12 bases that match TRBD2. There are 16 residues in the CDR3. Losses at the gene ends were 0 bases for V and 11 bases for J; bases not matched to a gene: 8. Germline V lookup: CDR1 LGHDT, CDR2 YNNKEL (reference sequence). The DNA for the CDR3 is TGTGCCAGCAGCCAAGATAGTGGGCTAGCGGGAGGGAAGCAGTTCTTC. Protein sequence: CASSQDSGLAGGKQFF.

In its sample, this clonotype was seen a few times. In nucleotides, the CDR3 is TGTGCCAGCAGCTTAACTAGCGGGAAAGGTGAGCAGTTCTTC. It yields the protein CASSLTSGKGEQFF. This chain joins TRBV7-6 and TRBJ2-1; 10 bases map to TRBD2. The CDR3 runs 14 residues. The ends lost 2 bases at V and 9 bases at J; junction bases unmatched: 4. CDR1 is SGHVS and CDR2 is FNYEAQ in the germline V gene. The full variable domain, completed using reference TRBV7-6 and TRBJ2-1, is GAGVSQSPRYKVTKRGQDVALRCDPISGHVSLYWYRQALGQGPEFLTYFNYEAQQDKSGLPNDRFSAERPEGSISTLTIQRTEQRDSAMYRCASSLTSGKGEQFFGPGTRLTVL.